The clone carrying this T cell receptor (beta chain) occurred a few times. Its antigen is unknown. The authors ran a second PCR of roughly 6 to 12 cycles using a sample-barcoded 5' primer and a J-beta primer mix. TCRdb fed the 5' RACE reads into MiXCR, producing one record per CDR3 protein. The sample records about 1 million distinct CDR3 sequences, around 45% being singletons. This entry is derived from a study of blood T cells in healthy people across ages. With 3 bases removed from V and 11 bases from J, the gap between germline ends came to 15 bases. The CDR3 spans 13 residues. Germline CDR1 reads KGHDR; CDR2 reads SFDVKD. Regarding the study as a whole: As naive T cell percentage varied, TCR beta diversity correlated strongly with it.

This receptor was taken from a woman in her sixties in good health. The rearrangement links TRBV24-1 to TRBJ2-5; no clear D. The sequencing input was blood. In DNA form, the CDR3 reads TGTGCCACCAGTGATGGAGCCTACAATGAGCAGTACTTC. Amino acids: CATSDGAYNEQYF.